The 18 T cell receptor beta chains below all came from one sample that was sequenced in a study of blood T cell repertoires in COVID-19. Libraries were prepared by immunoSEQ multiplex PCR; TCRdb keeps only in-frame clonotypes and omits some of them. The data show 100,000 to 150,000 clones, with approximately 83% seen just once and under 7% held by the top ten. The sequenced material came from peripheral blood. The receptors derive from an elderly man with active or convalescent COVID-19.

The V and J genes are TRBV5-8 and TRBJ2-5; 11 nucleotides agree with TRBD1. This CDR3 is built from 16 residues. Unmatched junction bases numbered 5, after V lost 0 bases and J lost 4 bases. Germline CDR1 is SGHTS and CDR2 is YDEGEE. CDR3 region: CASSLEWTGGVETQYF. For the CDR3, the DNA is TGTGCCAGCAGCTTGGAGTGGACAGGGGGCGTAGAGACCCAGTACTTC. Full variable domain (remainder filled in from reference TRBV5-8 and TRBJ2-5): EAGVTQSPTHLIKTRGQQATLRCSPISGHTSVYWYQQALGLGLQFLLWYDEGEERNRGNFPPRFSGRQFPNYSSELNVNALELEDSALYLCASSLEWTGGVETQYFGPGTRLLVL.

This clone was counted a few times. The gene calls are TRBV5-1 and TRBJ1-2; 7 bases match TRBD1. The CDR3 is 13 residues long. Germline lookup yields CDR1 SGHRS and CDR2 YFSETQ. Unmatched junction bases numbered 0, after V lost 1 base and J lost 3 bases. CDR3 sequence reads: CASSLTGDYGYTF. In nucleotides, the CDR3 is TGCGCCAGCAGCTTGACAGGGGACTATGGCTACACCTTC.

CDR3 sequence: CASSGTSGGRETQYF. The CDR3 nucleotides read TGTGCCAGCAGCGGGACTAGCGGGGGTCGAGAGACCCAGTACTTC. The chain employs TRBV9 and TRBJ2-5, with 13 bases lining up with TRBD2. The CDR3 has 15 residues. J gave up 4 bases and V 3 bases, and 3 bases lay outside the gene matches. Germline V lookup: CDR1 SGDLS, CDR2 YYNGEE.

The V gene is TRBV15, the J gene TRBJ2-1, with a possible D match to TRBD2 (6 bases). The CDR3 covers 17 residues. The ends were cut back, 0 bases at V and 8 bases at J, with 20 bases in the middle. The V gene's germline CDR1 is LNHNV and CDR2 YYDKDF (reference sequence). The CDR3 nucleotides read TGTGCCACCAGCAGAGATTACGTGTCTAGGAGGGCTGATGAGCAGTTCTTC. It yields the protein CATSRDYVSRRADEQFF.

This chain links TRBV2 with TRBJ2-3, with 11 bases matching TRBD2. V lost 7 bases, J lost 8 bases, and 8 bases stayed unmatched. The CDR3 runs 14 residues. The germline CDR1 and CDR2 sequences are SNHLY and FYNNEI. The CDR3 is CASIGTSGRTTQYF. CDR3 bases: TGTGCCAGCATAGGGACTAGCGGACGTACTACGCAGTATTTT. Combining the CDR3 with reference TRBV2 and TRBJ2-3 gives the whole variable domain EPEVTQTPSHQVTQMGQEVILRCVPISNHLYFYWYRQILGQKVEFLVSFYNNEISEKSEIFDDQFSVERPDGSNFTLKIRSTKLEDSAMYFCASIGTSGRTTQYFGPGTRLTVL.

V gene TRBV30 combines with J gene TRBJ1-4; the D gene is possibly TRBD1 (5 bases). This CDR3 is 14 amino acids long. The V and J ends lost 8 bases and 8 bases respectively, with 21 bases between them. The germline V gene has CDR1 GTSNPN and CDR2 SVGIG (reference sequence). The CDR3, as DNA: TGTGCCGGGGGGAGGGAGGCCACTGGCGAAAAACTGTTTTTT. Protein product: CAGGREATGEKLFF. The whole variable domain, remainder taken from reference TRBV30 and TRBJ1-4, is SQTIHQWPATLVQPVGSPLSLECTVEGTSNPNLYWYRQAAGRGLQLLFYSVGIGQISSEVPQNLSASRPQDRQFILSSKKLLLSDSGFYLCAGGREATGEKLFFGSGTQLSVL.

The sample holds a few counts of this clone. This chain uses TRBV2 with TRBJ1-5, with D perhaps matching TRBD1 (5 bases). V was pared by 7 bases and J by 5 bases, with 15 bases between. The CDR3 length is 14 residues. CDR1 and CDR2 from the germline V gene are SNHLY and FYNNEI. The CDR3 spells CASNLRGRDQPQHF. As DNA, the CDR3 is TGTGCCAGCAACCTAAGGGGCAGGGATCAGCCCCAGCATTTT. The full variable domain, rest sourced from reference TRBV2 and TRBJ1-5, is EPEVTQTPSHQVTQMGQEVILRCVPISNHLYFYWYRQILGQKVEFLVSFYNNEISEKSEIFDDQFSVERPDGSNFTLKIRSTKLEDSAMYFCASNLRGRDQPQHFGDGTRLSIL.

This rearrangement joins TRBV5-4 to TRBJ2-5, with TRBD1 identical over 12 bases. The CDR3 contains 16 residues. The germline gives CDR1 SGHNT, CDR2 YYREEE (reference sequence). After removal of 5 bases from V and 4 bases from J, the junction contained 9 bases not matched to a gene. In DNA form, the CDR3 reads TGTGCCAGCAGTTCCCCCGGGACAGGGGGCTTAGAGACCCAGTACTTC. Its protein is CASSSPGTGGLETQYF. Full variable domain (outside the CDR3, taken from reference TRBV5-4 and TRBJ2-5): ETGVTQSPTHLIKTRGQQVTLRCSSQSGHNTVSWYQQALGQGPQFIFQYYREEENGRGNFPPRFSGLQFPNYSSELNVNALELDDSALYLCASSSPGTGGLETQYFGPGTRLLVL.

J is TRBJ1-4 and V is TRBV12-3 or TRBV12-4, with TRBD1 as a possible D gene (6 bases). Trimming left V 6 bases short and J 5 bases short, with 10 bases between. The CDR3 consists of 13 residues. CDR3 DNA: TGTGCCAGCAGACTGGACAGCAATGAAAAACTGTTTTTT. Protein: CASRLDSNEKLFF.

The table lists this clone with a few counts. V usage is TRBV7-2 and J usage is TRBJ1-1; tentative D call: TRBD1 (6 bases). Germline V lookup: CDR1 SGHTA, CDR2 FQGNSA. Trimming shortened V by 7 bases and J by 11 bases, and 20 bases separated the two germline ends. The CDR3 extends over 13 amino acids. In nucleotides, the CDR3 is TGTGCCAGCAACCAACAGGGAGTAAGGGGGGCTTTCTTT. This codes for CASNQQGVRGAFF.

The V call is TRBV11-2, the J call TRBJ1-4; D is perhaps TRBD1 (5 bases). Germline CDR1 and CDR2: SGHAT and FQNNGV. The V end lost 5 bases, the J end lost 6 bases, and 19 bases lay between the germline ends. The CDR3 sequence is 16 residues long. The CDR3 is CASSGLIQVPYEKLFF. CDR3 sequence (DNA): TGTGCCAGCAGCGGTTTGATACAGGTCCCGTATGAAAAACTGTTTTTT. Complete variable domain (other parts from reference TRBV11-2 and TRBJ1-4): EAGVAQSPRYKIIEKRQSVAFWCNPISGHATLYWYQQILGQGPKLLIQFQNNGVVDDSQLPKDRFSAERLKGVDSTLKIQPAKLEDSAVYLCASSGLIQVPYEKLFFGSGTQLSVL.

The CDR3 spells CATSDMGRSLNTEAFF. CDR3 bases: TGTGCCACCAGTGATATGGGCAGGTCACTGAACACTGAAGCTTTCTTT. The rearrangement links TRBV24-1 to TRBJ1-1, with D unresolved. The V gene lost 3 bases and the J gene lost 0 bases, with 13 bases spanning the gap. The germline V gene has CDR1 KGHDR and CDR2 SFDVKD. The length of the CDR3 is 16 residues.

The V gene is TRBV5-5, the J gene TRBJ2-3; 10 positions agree with TRBD2. Trimming cost V 3 bases and J 1 base; bases outside gene matches: 5. Germline assignment: CDR1 SGHKS and CDR2 YYEKEE (reference sequence). This CDR3 spans 16 amino acids. Here the CDR3 reads CASSSLGTSGTDTQYF. The CDR3 DNA reads as TGTGCCAGCAGCTCGTTAGGGACTAGCGGCACAGATACGCAGTATTTT.

The chain combines TRBV13 with TRBJ2-1; 13 bases line up with TRBD2. This CDR3 comprises 15 residues. The J segment lost 6 bases and the V segment lost 5 bases, leaving 4 bases of the junction unmatched. Germline V gene sequence: CDR1 PRHDT, CDR2 FYEKMQ (reference sequence). The CDR3 coding sequence is TGTGCCAGCAGCAAACTAGCGGGGGGGTTCAATGAGCAGTTCTTC. Encoded protein: CASSKLAGGFNEQFF.

V gene TRBV7-3 combines with J gene TRBJ2-3; TRBD1 matches at 11 bases. The V gene end was trimmed by 5 bases and the J gene end by 1 base; junction bases not matched to a gene: 14. The CDR3 consists of 19 residues. Germline assignment: CDR1 SGHTA and CDR2 FQGTGA. In DNA, the CDR3 is TGTGCCAGCAGCCGTACACCGGGACAGGGGGTTTTGGGCACAGATACGCAGTATTTT. This translates into CASSRTPGQGVLGTDTQYF. Full variable domain (missing parts from reference TRBV7-3 and TRBJ2-3): GAGVSQTPSNKVTEKGKYVELRCDPISGHTALYWYRQSLGQGPEFLIYFQGTGAADDSGLPNDRFFAVRPEGSVSTLKIQRTERGDSAVYLCASSRTPGQGVLGTDTQYFGPGTRLTVL.

This clone was counted only a few times. The chain recombines TRBV7-2 with TRBJ2-7; 9 bases match TRBD2. Per germline, CDR1 SGHTA and CDR2 FQGNSA. The CDR3 extends over 15 amino acids. V was clipped by 5 bases and J by 3 bases; unmatched bases: 8. The chain's CDR3 is CASSIESAGGYEQYF. CDR3 DNA sequence: TGTGCCAGCAGCATCGAGTCAGCGGGAGGCTACGAGCAGTACTTC.

The gene calls are TRBV6-5 and TRBJ2-7; the match to TRBD2 covers 8 bases. From germline, CDR1 is MNHEY and CDR2 SVGAGI. The ends lost 0 bases at V and 4 bases at J; junction bases unmatched: 5. The CDR3 sequence is 15 residues long. The CDR3 coding sequence is TGTGCCAGCAGTTACTCTATCTTAGCGGGGTACGAGCAGTACTTC. Translating it yields CASSYSILAGYEQYF.

The genes are TRBV19 and TRBJ1-5; the D gene is possibly TRBD1 (5 bases). CDR3 length equals 16 residues. The V gene lost 7 bases and the J gene lost 0 bases, with 16 bases spanning the gap. Germline lookup yields CDR1 LNHDA and CDR2 SQIVND (reference sequence). CDR3 coding DNA: TGTGCCAGTACCTTCCCGTGCAGGGCTAGCAATCAGCCCCAGCATTTT. Its translation: CASTFPCRASNQPQHF.